There are many counts of the clone carrying this T cell receptor beta chain. What it binds is not known. This entry belongs to a study of regulatory T cells in long-lasting Graves disease. Notes on the study in general: Possibly, accuracy suffered from the small sample size.

The V gene end was trimmed by 3 bases and the J gene end by 8 bases; junction bases not matched to a gene: 9. Germline assignment: CDR1 SGHNT and CDR2 YENEEA. The length of the CDR3 is 15 residues. HTBI primers from iRepertoire and Arm-PCR of CDR3 regions yielded the TCR beta libraries. Using its own MiXCR run on the multiplex PCR reads, TCRdb lists one record per CDR3 protein. The repertoire holds 520,000 or so distinct CDR3 sequences, around 11% seen once, with 7.5% to 9% in the top ten. The time point was: newly diagnosed GD, antithyroid drugs for less than 3 months. There was RNA extracted from PBMCs, and the TCR library was made from it. American Thyroid Association guidelines were used to diagnose Graves' disease. This sample also belongs to another study, concerning T cells in Graves' hyperthyroidism and ophthalmopathy. That paper notes: Thyroid ultrasound, orbital computed tomography, clinical symptoms, and serum thyroxine and TRAb underpinned diagnoses. The TCR CDR3 was amplified in a first-round RT-PCR using the HTBI primer set.

The receptor's source is a woman aged 25 to 39 with Graves disease. V gene TRBV11-3 combines with J gene TRBJ1-4; the match to TRBD1 covers 7 bases. This sample comprised peripheral blood mononuclear cells (PBMCs), obtained at new diagnosis, from a patient treated with antithyroid drugs. CDR3 in DNA: TGTGCCAGCAGCTTTAGACAGGGATGGAACGAAAAACTGTTTTTT. It translates to CASSFRQGWNEKLFF.